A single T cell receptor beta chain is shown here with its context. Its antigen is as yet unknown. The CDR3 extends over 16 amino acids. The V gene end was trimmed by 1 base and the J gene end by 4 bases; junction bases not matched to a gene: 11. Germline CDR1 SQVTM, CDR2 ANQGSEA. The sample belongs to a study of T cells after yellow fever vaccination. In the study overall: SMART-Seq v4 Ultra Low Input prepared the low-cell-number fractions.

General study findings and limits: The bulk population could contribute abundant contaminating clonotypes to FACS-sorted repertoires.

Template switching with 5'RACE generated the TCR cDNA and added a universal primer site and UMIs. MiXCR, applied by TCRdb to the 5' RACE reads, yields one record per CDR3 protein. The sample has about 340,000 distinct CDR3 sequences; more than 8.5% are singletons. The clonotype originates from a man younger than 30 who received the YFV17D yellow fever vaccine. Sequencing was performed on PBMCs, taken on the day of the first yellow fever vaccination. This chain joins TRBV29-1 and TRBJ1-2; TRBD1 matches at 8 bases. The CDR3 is CSVEAPSGQGRYGYTF. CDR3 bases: TGCAGCGTTGAAGCCCCCTCTGGACAGGGACGCTATGGCTACACCTTC.